This entry lists 8 T cell receptor beta chains sequenced from one sample in a study of blood T cell repertoires in COVID-19. The assay was immunoSEQ multiplex PCR, and TCRdb's table has in-frame clones only and misses some. The sample lists about 390,000 clones; just under 90% were seen once. Specimen: PBMCs or T cells enriched from blood (not recorded which). The source is a woman between 45 and 60 years old who had recovered from COVID-19.

This chain connects TRBV5-6 to TRBJ1-5; D uncertain. Germline V gene data show CDR1 as SGHDT and CDR2 as YYEEEE. V was shortened by 2 bases and J by 5 bases, with 8 bases between the two germline ends. CDR3 length: 13 residues. CDR3 region: CASSFSLDQPQHF. The DNA for the CDR3 is TGTGCCAGCAGCTTTAGTCTTGATCAGCCCCAGCATTTT.

CDR3 in amino acids: CASSVAGGPQYF. CDR3 DNA sequence: TGTGCCAGCAGCGTGGCGGGGGGGCCCCAGTACTTC. This chain joins TRBV9 and TRBJ2-5; 9 nucleotides align to TRBD2. Germline CDR1 and CDR2: SGDLS and YYNGEE. Trimming cost V 2 bases and J 9 bases; bases outside gene matches: 2. The CDR3 is made up of 12 amino acids. Together with reference TRBV9 and TRBJ2-5, the CDR3 gives the full variable domain: DSGVTQTPKHLITATGQRVTLRCSPRSGDLSVYWYQQSLDQGLQFLIQYYNGEERAKGNILERFSAQQFPDLHSELNLSSLELGDSALYFCASSVAGGPQYFGPGTRLLVL.

CDR3 loop: CASSRTSQGNTEAFF. Written as DNA, the CDR3 is TGTGCCAGCAGCCGTACCTCACAGGGGAACACTGAAGCTTTCTTT. V and J are TRBV7-9 and TRBJ1-1; tentative D call: TRBD1 (6 bases). Trimming shortened V by 5 bases and J by 1 base, and 14 bases separated the two germline ends. The CDR3 totals 15 residues. Germline V CDR1 and CDR2: SEHNR, FQNEAQ (reference sequence).

The gene calls are TRBV4-1 and TRBJ2-6, with 7 nucleotides matching TRBD2. J was trimmed by 0 bases and V by 2 bases; bases with no gene match: 10. The germline CDR1 and CDR2 sequences are MGHRA and YSYEKL. This CDR3 is 19 amino acids long. The CDR3 region has the DNA TGCGCCAGCAGCCAAATTGGCCTAGCGGACCTCTCTGGGGCCAACGTCCTGACTTTC. This encodes CASSQIGLADLSGANVLTF.

In DNA form, the CDR3 reads TGTGCCAGCAGCCAATCGTTAGGGGGTTTGACTGAAGCTTTCTTT. It specifies CASSQSLGGLTEAFF. The V gene is TRBV16, the J gene TRBJ1-1; the D gene is possibly TRBD1 (6 bases). The CDR3 is 15 amino acids. CDR1 KGHSY and CDR2 FQNENV come from the germline V gene. V was clipped by 0 bases and J by 5 bases, with 13 bases between them.

J is TRBJ2-3 and V is TRBV19; unclear D gene. Germline values: CDR1 LNHDA, CDR2 SQIVND (reference sequence). V gave up 6 bases and J gave up 0 bases, with 7 bases separating them. The CDR3 has 13 amino acids. The CDR3 bases are TGTGCCAGTAGGGGCCCGAGCACAGATACGCAGTATTTT. Its translation: CASRGPSTDTQYF.

The chain has TRBV11-2 and TRBJ1-6; D is ambiguous. The CDR3 is 13 residues long. Germline values: CDR1 SGHAT, CDR2 FQNNGV. Trimming cost V 0 bases and J 10 bases, with 7 bases left between them. CDR3 nucleotide sequence: TGTGCCAGCAGCTTAGATCTGCGGTCACCCCTCCACTTT. Residues: CASSLDLRSPLHF.

DNA of the CDR3: TGTGCCAGCAGTTTGACAGGGTTGGCAACCTATGGCTACACCTTC. As protein: CASSLTGLATYGYTF. This rearrangement joins TRBV27 to TRBJ1-2, with 7 positions matching TRBD1. The germline V gene has CDR1 MNHEY and CDR2 SMNVEV (reference sequence). This CDR3 is built from 15 residues. J lost 4 bases, V lost 3 bases, and 8 bases had no gene match.